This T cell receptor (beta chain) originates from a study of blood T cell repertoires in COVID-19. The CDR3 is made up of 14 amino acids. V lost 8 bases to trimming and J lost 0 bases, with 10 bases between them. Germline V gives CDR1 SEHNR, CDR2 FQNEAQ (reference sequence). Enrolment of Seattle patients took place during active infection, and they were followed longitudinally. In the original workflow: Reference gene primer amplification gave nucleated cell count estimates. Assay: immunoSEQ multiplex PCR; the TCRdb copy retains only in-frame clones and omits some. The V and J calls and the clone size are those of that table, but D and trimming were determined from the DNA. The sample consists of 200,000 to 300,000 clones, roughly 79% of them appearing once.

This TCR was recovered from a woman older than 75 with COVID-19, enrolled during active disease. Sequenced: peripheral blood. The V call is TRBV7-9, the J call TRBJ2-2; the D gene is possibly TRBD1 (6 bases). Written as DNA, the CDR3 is TGTGCCAGCGAACAGGGACCGAACACCGGGGAGCTGTTTTTT. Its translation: CASEQGPNTGELFF.